This T cell receptor (beta chain) was observed in a study of CD8 T cells in Susac syndrome. This CDR3 region has 14 residues. The germline V gene has CDR1 GTSNPN and CDR2 SVGIG (reference sequence). Trimming took 6 bases from V and 0 from J, leaving 15 bases between them. RNA totalling roughly 0.45 to 1 ug underwent reverse transcription with random hexamers. TCRdb passed the immunoSEQ multiplex PCR reads through MiXCR, listing each CDR3 protein once. The sample lists some 150,000 distinct CDR3 sequences; nearly 97% were seen once. The rearrangement joins TRBV30 to TRBJ2-7; D is possibly TRBD1 or TRBD2 (5 bases each). This sequence was found in a human donor with multiple sclerosis. Sequencing used CD8+ T cells from PBMCs. DNA for the CDR3: TGTGCCTGCCCCGGGACGGACTTCTCCTACGAGCAGTACTTC. It codes for CACPGTDFSYEQYF. The whole variable domain, remainder taken from reference TRBV30 and TRBJ2-7, is SQTIHQWPATLVQPVGSPLSLECTVEGTSNPNLYWYRQAAGRGLQLLFYSVGIGQISSEVPQNLSASRPQDRQFILSSKKLLLSDSGFYLCACPGTDFSYEQYFGPGTRLTVT.